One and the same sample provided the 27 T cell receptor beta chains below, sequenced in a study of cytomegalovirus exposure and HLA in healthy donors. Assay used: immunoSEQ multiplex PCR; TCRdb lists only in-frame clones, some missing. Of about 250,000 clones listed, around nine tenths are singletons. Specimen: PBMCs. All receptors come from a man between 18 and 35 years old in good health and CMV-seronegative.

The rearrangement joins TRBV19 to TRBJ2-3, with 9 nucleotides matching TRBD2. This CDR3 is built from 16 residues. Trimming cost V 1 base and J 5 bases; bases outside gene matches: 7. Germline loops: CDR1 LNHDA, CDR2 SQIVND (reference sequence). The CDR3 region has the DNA TGTGCCAGTAGTATAGGGCGGGAGGGCCCTCAAGATACGCAGTATTTT. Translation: CASSIGREGPQDTQYF.

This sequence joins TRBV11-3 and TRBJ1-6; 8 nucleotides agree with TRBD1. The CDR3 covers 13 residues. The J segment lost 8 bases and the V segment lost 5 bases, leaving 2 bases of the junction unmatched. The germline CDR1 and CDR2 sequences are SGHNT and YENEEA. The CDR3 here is CASSRDRYSPLHF. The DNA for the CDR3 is TGTGCCAGCAGCCGGGACAGGTATTCACCCCTCCACTTT.

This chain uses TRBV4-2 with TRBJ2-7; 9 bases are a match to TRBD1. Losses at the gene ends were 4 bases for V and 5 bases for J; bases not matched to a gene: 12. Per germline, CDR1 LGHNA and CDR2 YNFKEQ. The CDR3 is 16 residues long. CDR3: CASSPLGTGSSHEQYF. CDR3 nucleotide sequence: TGTGCCAGCAGCCCACTAGGGACAGGGTCTTCCCACGAGCAGTACTTC.

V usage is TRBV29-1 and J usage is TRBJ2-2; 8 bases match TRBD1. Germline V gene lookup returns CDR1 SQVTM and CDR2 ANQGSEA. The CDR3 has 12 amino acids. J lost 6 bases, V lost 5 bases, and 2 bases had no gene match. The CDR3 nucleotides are TGCAGCGTTTCACAGGGGGCCGGGGAGCTGTTTTTT. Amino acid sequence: CSVSQGAGELFF.

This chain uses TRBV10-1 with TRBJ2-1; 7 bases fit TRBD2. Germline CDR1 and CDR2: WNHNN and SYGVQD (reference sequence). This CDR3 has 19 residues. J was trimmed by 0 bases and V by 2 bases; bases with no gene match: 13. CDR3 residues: CASSEGGSVAKSSYNEQFF. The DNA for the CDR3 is TGCGCCAGCAGTGAGGGCGGGAGCGTGGCCAAAAGCTCCTACAATGAGCAGTTCTTC.

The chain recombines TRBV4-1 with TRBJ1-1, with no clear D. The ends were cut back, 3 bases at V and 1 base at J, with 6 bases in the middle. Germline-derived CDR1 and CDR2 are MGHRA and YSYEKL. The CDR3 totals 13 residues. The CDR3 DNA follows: TGCGCCAGCAGCCAGACACCGAACACTGAAGCTTTCTTT. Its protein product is CASSQTPNTEAFF.

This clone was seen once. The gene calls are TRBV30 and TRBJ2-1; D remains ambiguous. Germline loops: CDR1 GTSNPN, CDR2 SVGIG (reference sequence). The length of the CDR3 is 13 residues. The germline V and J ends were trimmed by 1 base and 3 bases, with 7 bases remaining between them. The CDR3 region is CAWSGSYYNEQFF. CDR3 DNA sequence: TGTGCCTGGAGTGGTAGTTACTACAATGAGCAGTTCTTC. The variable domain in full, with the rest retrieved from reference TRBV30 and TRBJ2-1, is SQTIHQWPATLVQPVGSPLSLECTVEGTSNPNLYWYRQAAGRGLQLLFYSVGIGQISSEVPQNLSASRPQDRQFILSSKKLLLSDSGFYLCAWSGSYYNEQFFGPGTRLTVL.

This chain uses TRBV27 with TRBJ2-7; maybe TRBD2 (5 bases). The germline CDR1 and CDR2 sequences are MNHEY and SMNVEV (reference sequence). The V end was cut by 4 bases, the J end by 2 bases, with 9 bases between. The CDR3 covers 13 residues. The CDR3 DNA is TGTGCCAGCAGTTCGGGATTTGCCTACGAGCAGTACTTC. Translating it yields CASSSGFAYEQYF.

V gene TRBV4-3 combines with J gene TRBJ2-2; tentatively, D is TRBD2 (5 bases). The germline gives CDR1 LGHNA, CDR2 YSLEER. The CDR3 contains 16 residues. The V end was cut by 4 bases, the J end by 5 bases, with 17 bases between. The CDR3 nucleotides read TGCGCCAGCAGCCCCTTGGGCGGGCAACCGACCGGGGAGCTGTTTTTT. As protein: CASSPLGGQPTGELFF.

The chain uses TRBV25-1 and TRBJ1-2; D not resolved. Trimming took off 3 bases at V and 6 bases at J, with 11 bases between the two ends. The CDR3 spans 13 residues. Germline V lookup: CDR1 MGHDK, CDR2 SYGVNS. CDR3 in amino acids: CASSEIDRDGYTF. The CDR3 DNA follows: TGTGCCAGCAGTGAGATAGATAGAGATGGCTACACCTTC.

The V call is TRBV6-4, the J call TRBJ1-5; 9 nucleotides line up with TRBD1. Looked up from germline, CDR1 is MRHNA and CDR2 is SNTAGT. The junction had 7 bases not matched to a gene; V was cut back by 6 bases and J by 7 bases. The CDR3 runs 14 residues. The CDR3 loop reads CASRFRDRVQPQHF. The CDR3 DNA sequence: TGTGCCAGCAGATTCCGGGACAGGGTGCAGCCCCAGCATTTT.

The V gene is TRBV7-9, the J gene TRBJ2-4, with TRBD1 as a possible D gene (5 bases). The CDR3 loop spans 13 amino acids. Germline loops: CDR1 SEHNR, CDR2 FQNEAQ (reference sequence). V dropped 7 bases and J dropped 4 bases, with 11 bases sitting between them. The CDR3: CASTGFGKNIQYF. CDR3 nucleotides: TGTGCCAGCACAGGGTTCGGGAAAAACATTCAGTACTTC.

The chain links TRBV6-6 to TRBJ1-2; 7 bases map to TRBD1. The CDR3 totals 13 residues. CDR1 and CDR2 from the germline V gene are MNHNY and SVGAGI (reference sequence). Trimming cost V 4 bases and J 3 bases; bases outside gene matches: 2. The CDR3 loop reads CASSLQGDYGYTF. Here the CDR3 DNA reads TGTGCCAGCAGTTTGCAGGGGGACTATGGCTACACCTTC.

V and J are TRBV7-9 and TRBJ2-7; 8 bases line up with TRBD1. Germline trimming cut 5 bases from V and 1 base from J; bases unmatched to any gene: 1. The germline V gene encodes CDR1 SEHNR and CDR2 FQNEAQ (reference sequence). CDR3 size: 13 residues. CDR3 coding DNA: TGTGCCAGCAGCAGACAGGGGTCCTACGAGCAGTACTTC. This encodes CASSRQGSYEQYF.

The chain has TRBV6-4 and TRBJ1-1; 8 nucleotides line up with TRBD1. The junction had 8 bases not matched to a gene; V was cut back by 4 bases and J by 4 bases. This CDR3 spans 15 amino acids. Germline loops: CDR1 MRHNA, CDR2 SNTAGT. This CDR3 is CASSVPITGGTEAFF. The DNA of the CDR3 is TGTGCCAGCAGTGTTCCGATTACAGGGGGCACTGAAGCTTTCTTT.

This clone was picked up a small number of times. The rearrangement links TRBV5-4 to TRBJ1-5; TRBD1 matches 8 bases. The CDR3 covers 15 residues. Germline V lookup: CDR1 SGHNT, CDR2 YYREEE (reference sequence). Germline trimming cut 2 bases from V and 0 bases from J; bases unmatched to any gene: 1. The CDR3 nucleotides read TGTGCCAGCAGCTTCGGACAGGGTAGCAATCAGCCCCAGCATTTT. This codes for CASSFGQGSNQPQHF.

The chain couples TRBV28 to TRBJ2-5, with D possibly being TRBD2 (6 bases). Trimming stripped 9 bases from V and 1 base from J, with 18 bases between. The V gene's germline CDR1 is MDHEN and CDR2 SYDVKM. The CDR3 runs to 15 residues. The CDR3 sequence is CASISGGITQETQYF. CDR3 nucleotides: TGTGCCAGTATCAGTGGCGGGATAACCCAAGAGACCCAGTACTTC.

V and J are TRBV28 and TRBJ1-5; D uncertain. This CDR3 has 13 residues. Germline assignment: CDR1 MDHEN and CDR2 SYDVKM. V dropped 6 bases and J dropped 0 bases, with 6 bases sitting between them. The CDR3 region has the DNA TGTGCCAGCAGCCCTTATAGCAATCAGCCCCAGCATTTT. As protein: CASSPYSNQPQHF.

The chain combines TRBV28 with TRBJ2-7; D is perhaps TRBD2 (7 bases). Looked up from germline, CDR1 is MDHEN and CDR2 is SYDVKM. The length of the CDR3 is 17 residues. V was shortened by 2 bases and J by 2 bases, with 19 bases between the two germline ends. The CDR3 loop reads CASSLDRWEGGAYEQYF. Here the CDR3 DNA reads TGTGCCAGCAGTTTAGATCGGTGGGAGGGGGGGGCCTACGAGCAGTACTTC. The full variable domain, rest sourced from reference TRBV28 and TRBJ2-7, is DVKVTQSSRYLVKRTGEKVFLECVQDMDHENMFWYRQDPGLGLRLIYFSYDVKMKEKGDIPEGYSVSREKKERFSLILESASTNQTSMYLCASSLDRWEGGAYEQYFGPGTRLTVT.

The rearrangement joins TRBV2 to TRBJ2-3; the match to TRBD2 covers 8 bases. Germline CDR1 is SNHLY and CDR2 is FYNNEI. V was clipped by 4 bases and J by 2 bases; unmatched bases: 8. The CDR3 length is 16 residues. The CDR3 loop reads CASSGGGRIVTDTQYF. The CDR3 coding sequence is TGTGCCAGCAGTGGCGGCGGGAGGATAGTCACAGATACGCAGTATTTT.

CDR3 region: CATSRVGSGRSYEQYF. Written as DNA, the CDR3 is TGTGCCACCAGCAGAGTTGGTAGCGGGAGGTCCTACGAGCAGTACTTC. V usage is TRBV15 and J usage is TRBJ2-7; 10 bases are a match to TRBD2. The CDR3 runs to 16 residues. The ends lost 1 base at V and 1 base at J; junction bases unmatched: 4. Germline CDR1 reads LNHNV; CDR2 reads YYDKDF (reference sequence).

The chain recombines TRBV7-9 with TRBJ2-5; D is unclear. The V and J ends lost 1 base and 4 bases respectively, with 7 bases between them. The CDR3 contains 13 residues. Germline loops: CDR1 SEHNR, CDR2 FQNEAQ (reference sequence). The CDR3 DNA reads TGTGCCAGCAGCTTAGTCGCAGTAGAGACCCAGTACTTC. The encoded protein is CASSLVAVETQYF.

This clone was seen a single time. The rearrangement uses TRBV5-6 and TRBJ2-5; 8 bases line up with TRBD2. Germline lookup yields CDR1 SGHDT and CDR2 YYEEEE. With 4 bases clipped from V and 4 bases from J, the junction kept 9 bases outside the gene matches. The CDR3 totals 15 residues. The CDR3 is CASSQSGSEGETQYF. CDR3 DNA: TGTGCCAGCAGCCAAAGCGGGAGTGAAGGAGAGACCCAGTACTTC.

CDR3 nucleotides: TGTGCCAGCAGCTTAGGAACGACTAGCGGGAGTAGTATAGATACGCAGTATTTT. It encodes CASSLGTTSGSSIDTQYF. The genes are TRBV7-9 and TRBJ2-3, with 12 bases identical to TRBD2. Germline CDR1 reads SEHNR; CDR2 reads FQNEAQ (reference sequence). J gave up 5 bases and V 1 base, and 10 bases lay outside the gene matches. This CDR3 has 18 residues.

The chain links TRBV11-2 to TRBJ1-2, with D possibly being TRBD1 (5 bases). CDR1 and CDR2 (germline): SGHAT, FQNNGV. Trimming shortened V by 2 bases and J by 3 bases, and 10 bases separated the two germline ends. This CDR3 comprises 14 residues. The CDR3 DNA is TGTGCCAGCAGCTTATCGCGACAGCACTATGGCTACACCTTC. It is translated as CASSLSRQHYGYTF.

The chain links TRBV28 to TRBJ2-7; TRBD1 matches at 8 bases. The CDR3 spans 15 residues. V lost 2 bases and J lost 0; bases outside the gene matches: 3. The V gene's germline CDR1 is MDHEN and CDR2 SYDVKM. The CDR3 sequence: CASSLVTGVSYEQYF. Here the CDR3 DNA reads TGTGCCAGCAGTTTAGTGACAGGGGTCTCCTACGAGCAGTACTTC. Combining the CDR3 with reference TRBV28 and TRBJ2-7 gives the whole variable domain DVKVTQSSRYLVKRTGEKVFLECVQDMDHENMFWYRQDPGLGLRLIYFSYDVKMKEKGDIPEGYSVSREKKERFSLILESASTNQTSMYLCASSLVTGVSYEQYFGPGTRLTVT.

The CDR3: CASSAQGREQYF. Written as DNA, the CDR3 is TGTGCCAGCAGCGCACAGGGGCGCGAGCAGTACTTC. This chain connects TRBV9 to TRBJ2-7, with TRBD1 matching 7 bases. The CDR3 is made up of 12 amino acids. Germline V lookup: CDR1 SGDLS, CDR2 YYNGEE. With V trimmed by 3 bases and J by 6 bases, 3 bases remained unmatched.